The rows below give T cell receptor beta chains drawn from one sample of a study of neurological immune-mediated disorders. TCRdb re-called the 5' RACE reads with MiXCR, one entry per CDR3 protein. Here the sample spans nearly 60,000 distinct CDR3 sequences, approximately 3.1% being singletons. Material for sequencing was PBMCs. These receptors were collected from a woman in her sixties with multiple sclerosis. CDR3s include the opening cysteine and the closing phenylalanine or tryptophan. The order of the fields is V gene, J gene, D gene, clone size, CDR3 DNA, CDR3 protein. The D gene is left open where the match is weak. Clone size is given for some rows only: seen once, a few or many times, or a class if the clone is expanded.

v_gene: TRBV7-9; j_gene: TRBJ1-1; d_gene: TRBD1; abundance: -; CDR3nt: TGTGCCAGCAGCCCTACAGGGACAGACACTGAAGCTTTCTTT; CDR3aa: CASSPTGTDTEAFF
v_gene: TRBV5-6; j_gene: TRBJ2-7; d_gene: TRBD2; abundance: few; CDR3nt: TGTGCCAGCAGCGGCCGGCTAGCGGGGGCTACCTACGAGCAGTACTTC; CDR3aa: CASSGRLAGATYEQYF
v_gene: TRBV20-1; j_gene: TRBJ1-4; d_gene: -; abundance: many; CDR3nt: TGCAGTGCTAGAGTACGTGAAAAACTGTTTTTT; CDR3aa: CSARVREKLFF
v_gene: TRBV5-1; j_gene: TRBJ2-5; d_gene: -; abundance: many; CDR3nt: TGCGCCAGCAGCGAAGGGATGACTGCGGAGACCCAGTACTTC; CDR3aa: CASSEGMTAETQYF
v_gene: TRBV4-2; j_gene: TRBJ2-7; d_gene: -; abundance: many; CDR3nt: TGTGCCAGCAGCCCCCGGAGTAGCAGGTACGAGCAGTACTTC; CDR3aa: CASSPRSSRYEQYF
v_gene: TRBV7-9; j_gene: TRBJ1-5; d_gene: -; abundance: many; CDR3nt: TGTGCCAGCAGCTTAGATGGTCAGCCCCAGCATTTT; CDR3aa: CASSLDGQPQHF
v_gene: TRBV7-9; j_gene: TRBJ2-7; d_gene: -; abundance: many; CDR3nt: TGTGCCAGCAGCTGGCCAGGGGGGTCCTACGAGCAGTACTTC; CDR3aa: CASSWPGGSYEQYF
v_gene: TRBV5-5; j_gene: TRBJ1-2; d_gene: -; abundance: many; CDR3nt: TGTGCCAGCAGCTTGGATGAGGCGCACGGCTACACCTTC; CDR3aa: CASSLDEAHGYTF
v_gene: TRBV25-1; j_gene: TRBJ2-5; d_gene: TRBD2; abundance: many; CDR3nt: TGTGCCAGCAGCGGCCGGGGTTGGGGGAGGGCCGGGATAGAGACCCAGTACTTC; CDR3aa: CASSGRGWGRAGIETQYF
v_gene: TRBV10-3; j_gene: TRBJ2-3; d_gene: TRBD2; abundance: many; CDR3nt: TGTGCCATCAGACGATCAGGGACTAACATCACAGATACGCAGTATTTT; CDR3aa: CAIRRSGTNITDTQYF
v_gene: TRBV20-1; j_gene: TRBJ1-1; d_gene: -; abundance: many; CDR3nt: TGCAGTGCTAGAGCCCCGGGGACATTCGGAATGAACACTGAAGCTTTCTTT; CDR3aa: CSARAPGTFGMNTEAFF
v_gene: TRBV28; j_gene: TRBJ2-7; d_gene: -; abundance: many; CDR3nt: TGTGCCAGCAGGTTAACAGGCTACGAGCAGTACTTC; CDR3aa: CASRLTGYEQYF
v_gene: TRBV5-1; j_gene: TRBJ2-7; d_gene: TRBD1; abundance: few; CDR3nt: TGCGCCAGCAGCCATGGACAGGCCTACGAGCAGTACTTC; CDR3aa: CASSHGQAYEQYF
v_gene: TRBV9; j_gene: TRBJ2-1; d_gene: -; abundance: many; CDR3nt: TGTGCCAGCAGCGCTGGGATCAATGAGCAGTTCTTC; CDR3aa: CASSAGINEQFF
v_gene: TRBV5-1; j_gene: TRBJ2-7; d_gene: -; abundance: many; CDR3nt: TGCGCCAGCAGAGGGACGGAGGCCTACGAGCAGTACTTC; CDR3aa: CASRGTEAYEQYF
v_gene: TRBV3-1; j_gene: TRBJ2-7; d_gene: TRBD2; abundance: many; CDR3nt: TGTGCCAGCAGCCAAGCTCTAGCGGGCTCCTACGAGCAGTACTTC; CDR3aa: CASSQALAGSYEQYF
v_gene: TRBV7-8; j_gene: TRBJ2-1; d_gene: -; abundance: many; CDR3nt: TGTGCCAGCAGCTTAAAACGGGGGAACAATGAGCAGTTCTTC; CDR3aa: CASSLKRGNNEQFF
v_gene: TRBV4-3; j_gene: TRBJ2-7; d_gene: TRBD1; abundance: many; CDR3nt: TGCGCCAGCAGCCAAGATTTAGGGACAGCGTACGAGCAGTACTTC; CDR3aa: CASSQDLGTAYEQYF
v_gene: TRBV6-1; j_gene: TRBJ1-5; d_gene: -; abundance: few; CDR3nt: TGTGCCAGCAGTGCGGCAGGCTACAATCAGCCCCAGCATTTT; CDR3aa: CASSAAGYNQPQHF
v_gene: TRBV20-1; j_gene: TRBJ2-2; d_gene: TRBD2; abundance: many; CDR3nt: TGCAGTGCTAGAGATGCGCTAGCGGGAGTAAGGACCGGGGAGCTGTTTTTT; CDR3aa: CSARDALAGVRTGELFF
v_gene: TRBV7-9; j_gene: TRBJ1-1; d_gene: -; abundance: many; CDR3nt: TGTGCCAGCAGCCGTATGGGTGAAGCTTTCTTT; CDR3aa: CASSRMGEAFF
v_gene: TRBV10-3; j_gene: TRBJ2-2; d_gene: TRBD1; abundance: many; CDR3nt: TGTGCCATCAACCCTAGGACAGGGGCAAACACCGGGGAGCTGTTTTTT; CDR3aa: CAINPRTGANTGELFF
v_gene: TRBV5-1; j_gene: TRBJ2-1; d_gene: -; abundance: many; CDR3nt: TGCGCCAGCAGCCTTCAGGGAGATGGCGAGCAGTTCTTC; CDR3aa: CASSLQGDGEQFF
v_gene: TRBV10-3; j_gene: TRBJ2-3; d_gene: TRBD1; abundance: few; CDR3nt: TGTGCCATCAGTGATCGGGACAGGGCCTTCACAGATACGCAGTATTTT; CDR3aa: CAISDRDRAFTDTQYF
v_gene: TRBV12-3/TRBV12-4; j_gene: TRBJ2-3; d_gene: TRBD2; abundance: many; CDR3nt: TGTGCCAGCAGTTTCTGGGGGGGAAGCACAGATACGCAGTATTTT; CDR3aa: CASSFWGGSTDTQYF
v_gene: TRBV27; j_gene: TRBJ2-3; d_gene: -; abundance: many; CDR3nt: TGTGCCAGCAGTTTATGGGCTAGCGCGACCGCCACAGATACGCAGTATTTT; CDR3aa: CASSLWASATATDTQYF
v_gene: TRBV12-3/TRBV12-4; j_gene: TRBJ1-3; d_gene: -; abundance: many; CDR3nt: TGTGCCAGCAGTCTCAGGGCATACTCTGGAAACACCATATATTTT; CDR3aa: CASSLRAYSGNTIYF
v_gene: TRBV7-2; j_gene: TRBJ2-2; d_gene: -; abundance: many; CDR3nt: TGTGCCAGCAGCTTAAGAGCAGGGGGAGGAGGCGGGGAGCTGTTTTTT; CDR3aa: CASSLRAGGGGGELFF
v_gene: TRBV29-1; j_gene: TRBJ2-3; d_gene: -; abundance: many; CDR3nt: TGCAGCGTTCCAGGTCTCGTGGATACGCAGTATTTT; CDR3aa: CSVPGLVDTQYF
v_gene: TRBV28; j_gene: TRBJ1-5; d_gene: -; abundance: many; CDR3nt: TGTGCCAGCAGTCCACCCCCGGGAGAGCCCCAGCATTTT; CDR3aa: CASSPPPGEPQHF
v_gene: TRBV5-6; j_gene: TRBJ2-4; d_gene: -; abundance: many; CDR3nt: TGTGCCAGCAGCTTGGGGGGAGCCAAAAACATTCAGTACTTC; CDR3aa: CASSLGGAKNIQYF
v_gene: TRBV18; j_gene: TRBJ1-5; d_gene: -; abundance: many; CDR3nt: TGTGCCAGCTCACCTAGCAGCAATTATCAGCCCCAGCATTTT; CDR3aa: CASSPSSNYQPQHF
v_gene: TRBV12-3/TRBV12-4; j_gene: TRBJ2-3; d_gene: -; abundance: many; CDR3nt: TGTGCCAGCCTCCGGACTCATAGCGGAACAGATACGCAGTATTTT; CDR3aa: CASLRTHSGTDTQYF
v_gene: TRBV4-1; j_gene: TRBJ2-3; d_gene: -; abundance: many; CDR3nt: TGCGCCAGCAGCCAACAACTAGGCACAGATACGCAGTATTTT; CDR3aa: CASSQQLGTDTQYF